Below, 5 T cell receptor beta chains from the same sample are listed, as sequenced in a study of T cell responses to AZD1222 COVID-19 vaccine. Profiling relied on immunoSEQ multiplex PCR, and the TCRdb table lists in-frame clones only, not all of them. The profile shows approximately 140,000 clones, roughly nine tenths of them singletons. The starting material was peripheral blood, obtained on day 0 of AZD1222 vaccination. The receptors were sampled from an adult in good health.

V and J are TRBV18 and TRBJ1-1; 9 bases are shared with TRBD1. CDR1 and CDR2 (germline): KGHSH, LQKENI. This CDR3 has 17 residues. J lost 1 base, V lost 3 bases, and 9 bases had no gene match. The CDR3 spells CASSPITPGQGNTEAFF. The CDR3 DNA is TGTGCCAGCTCACCCATCACACCGGGACAGGGGAACACTGAAGCTTTCTTT. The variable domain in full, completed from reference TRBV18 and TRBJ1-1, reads NAGVMQNPRHLVRRRGQEARLRCSPMKGHSHVYWYRQLPEEGLKFMVYLQKENIIDESGMPKERFSAEFPKEGPSILRIQQVVRGDSAAYFCASSPITPGQGNTEAFFGQGTRLTVV.

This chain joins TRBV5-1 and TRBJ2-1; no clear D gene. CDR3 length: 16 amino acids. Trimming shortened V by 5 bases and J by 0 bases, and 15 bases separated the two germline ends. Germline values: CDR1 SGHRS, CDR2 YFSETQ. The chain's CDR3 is CASSEPMGNSYNEQFF. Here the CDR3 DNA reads TGCGCCAGCAGTGAACCCATGGGCAACTCCTACAATGAGCAGTTCTTC.

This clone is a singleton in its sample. CDR3 nucleotides: TGTGCCACCAGCACTAAACAAGGGGACTTCAACACCGGGGAGCTGTTTTTT. This encodes CATSTKQGDFNTGELFF. The V gene is TRBV15, the J gene TRBJ2-2; the D gene is possibly TRBD2 (6 bases). V lost 4 bases to trimming and J lost 2 bases, with 17 bases between them. Per germline, CDR1 LNHNV and CDR2 YYDKDF (reference sequence). The CDR3 has 17 amino acids.

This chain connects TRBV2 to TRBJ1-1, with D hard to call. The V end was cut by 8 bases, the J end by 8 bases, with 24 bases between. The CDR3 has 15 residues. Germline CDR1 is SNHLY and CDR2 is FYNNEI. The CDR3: CASELDPKYISEAFF. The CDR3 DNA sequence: TGTGCCAGCGAATTGGATCCTAAGTATATCAGCGAAGCTTTCTTT.

The chain's CDR3 is CASSLLGTGTGGGRGAFF. In nucleotides, the CDR3 is TGTGCCAGCAGTTTATTGGGGACAGGGACCGGAGGGGGACGGGGAGCTTTCTTT. The rearrangement links TRBV27 to TRBJ1-1; 9 positions match TRBD1. With V trimmed by 1 base and J by 10 bases, 19 bases remained unmatched. CDR1 is MNHEY, CDR2 SMNVEV, per germline (reference sequence). The CDR3 extends over 18 amino acids.